This TCR beta chain was recovered during a study of T cell responses to AZD1222 COVID-19 vaccine. Turning to this clone: Its target is not known.

Sequencing used immunoSEQ multiplex PCR; TCRdb keeps in-frame clones, though not all of them. Here the sample spans 66,000 or so clones, less than 90% being singletons. Notes on the study in general: The sample set comprised mostly white British donors with more females, and clonal diversity was possibly underestimated. The study identified only a handful of AZD1222 recipients as seropositive at baseline.

The receptor's source is an adult in good health. The source material was peripheral blood, sampled on day 0 of AZD1222 vaccination.

The CDR3 DNA reads TGTGCCAGCAGCGCGGACCCGGGACAGGGCCAGCCCCAGCATTTT. Translation: CASSADPGQGQPQHF. The chain combines TRBV9 with TRBJ1-5, with 9 positions matching TRBD1. The CDR3 is made up of 15 amino acids. The V gene's germline CDR1 is SGDLS and CDR2 YYNGEE. V shed 3 bases and J 7 bases; nucleotides not matched to a gene: 8. Based on the CDR3 plus reference TRBV9 and TRBJ1-5, the full variable domain is DSGVTQTPKHLITATGQRVTLRCSPRSGDLSVYWYQQSLDQGLQFLIQYYNGEERAKGNILERFSAQQFPDLHSELNLSSLELGDSALYFCASSADPGQGQPQHFGDGTRLSIL.